The subject of this entry is one T cell receptor (beta chain). Its antigen remains unknown. Two lung cancer pathologists independently confirmed each histologic diagnosis. This entry is derived from a study of immune evolution from preneoplasia to lung adenocarcinoma. Across the whole study: HLA loss of heterozygosity: 7% AIS, about 15% MIA, over 25% ADC, none AAH.

V shed 5 bases, J shed 2 bases, and the junction held 9 bases outside the gene matches. Germline V lookup: CDR1 MDHEN, CDR2 SYDVKM. The CDR3 has 16 residues. Findings of the study overall: Clonality was highest in normal lung, lower in later-stage lesions apparently.

This table comes from immunoSEQ multiplex PCR, and its TCRdb copy is limited to in-frame clones, with some not included. The sample carries more than 4,000 clones, approximately 83% recorded once. Sequenced: FFPE atypical adenomatous hyperplasia tissue from the lung. Subset meaning: atypical adenomatous hyperplasia (AAH), lung preneoplasia. This clonotype was sampled from a person aged 70 to 85 with lung adenocarcinoma. This sequence joins TRBV28 and TRBJ2-3; 8 bases are a match to TRBD2. CDR3 protein: CASSGDLAGYTDTQYF. The CDR3 DNA follows: TGTGCCAGCAGTGGGGATTTAGCGGGGTACACAGATACGCAGTATTTT.